This T cell receptor (beta chain) was identified during a study of cytomegalovirus exposure and HLA in healthy donors. The PCR contained 60 Vbeta and 13 Jbeta primers. The method was immunoSEQ multiplex PCR; TCRdb's version includes in-frame clones alone and lacks a portion of them. The profile shows over 130,000 clones, roughly 87% of them singletons. CDR3 length equals 13 residues. V gave up 4 bases and J gave up 4 bases, with 7 bases separating them. Germline assignment: CDR1 MDHEN and CDR2 SYDVKM. Sequenced material: PBMCs. The clonotype originates from a woman aged 40 to 50 in good health and CMV-seronegative. This chain links TRBV28 with TRBJ1-4; D is undetermined. CDR3 nucleotides: TGTGCCAGCAGTTCCCCCCTTAATGAAAAACTGTTTTTT. This sequence encodes CASSSPLNEKLFF.